This T cell receptor beta chain derives from a study of control samples from healthy donors and cancer patients. Clones were read by immunoSEQ multiplex PCR, and TCRdb kept only the in-frame ones, dropping some. The table has about 100,000 clones, about 88% seen once. Looked up from germline, CDR1 is LNHDA and CDR2 is SQIVND (reference sequence). This CDR3 comprises 11 residues. V lost 6 bases, J lost 3 bases, and 3 bases lay in between. The specimen sequenced was blood. This chain links TRBV19 with TRBJ1-5, with D hard to call. The TCR originated in a woman between 50 and 59 years old in good health. The CDR3 protein is CASRDNQPQHF. The CDR3 DNA is TGTGCCAGTAGGGACAATCAGCCCCAGCATTTT.